The rows below give T cell receptor beta chains drawn from one sample of a study of blood T cell repertoires in COVID-19. The data were produced by immunoSEQ multiplex PCR, yet TCRdb's version contains in-frame clones alone and is incomplete. The sample records around 220,000 clones, about four fifths being singletons. The specimen was peripheral blood. Receptors were obtained from a woman older than 75 with acute or convalescent COVID-19. The CDR3 runs from the conserved cysteine through the conserved F or W.

v_call cdr3_aa
TRBV19 CASSMGQADSGNTIYF
TRBV11-2 CASSSGQGGQPQHF
TRBV5-1 CASSPLGTSNTGELFF
TRBV11-3 CASSFGGGGYNEQFF
TRBV4-1 CASSQGSGTYEQYF
TRBV6-4 CASSEQGNTEAFF
TRBV5-5 CATHGGTDTQYF
TRBV30 CAWSVSQKAFF
TRBV25-1 CASSDKTDSGNTIYF
TRBV27 CASSLPSYNSPLHF
TRBV28 CASRRDRGAYSNQPQHF
TRBV6-2/TRBV6-3 CASSYGGDPKTQYF
TRBV11-3 CASSGGSYEQYF
TRBV28 CASSETGTGTNEQYF
TRBV6-5 CASTLTANYGYTF
TRBV7-2 CASSLGQAVTYEQYF
TRBV10-3 CAISESTGSVSSNEKLFF
TRBV11-3 CASSLVQNNSPLHF
TRBV9 CASSTQGYNSPLHF
TRBV5-1 CASSLEVGMNTEAFF
TRBV7-2 CASSSRVVGASGADTQYF
TRBV7-3 CASSLRERANTGELFF
TRBV6-2/TRBV6-3 CASSYSFDRVSGELFF
TRBV3-1/TRBV3-2 CASSRDRGTSPLHF
TRBV18 CATPTGSKSAGELFF
TRBV19 CASSIRAGGLGETQYF
TRBV19 CASSIPGTGDTEAFF
TRBV13 CASSSRDRVGATDTQYF
TRBV3-1/TRBV3-2 CASSQGLALYNEQFF
TRBV4-3 CASSQEDRGQVGYTF
TRBV5-1 CASSSTGQVGTEAFF
TRBV4-1 CASSQLFSGEGTDTQYF
TRBV28 CASSGESGQLGEAFF
TRBV7-6 CASSLSQGQDTQYF
TRBV28 CASRLTGVGGYTF
TRBV6-2/TRBV6-3 CASSPHLQGAYGTQYF
TRBV2 CASTALRGGTTGNQPQHF
TRBV11-3 CASSLGLAGPHYEQYF
TRBV5-5 CASSHTMGQGDYTEAFF
TRBV11-3 CASSSSTGNEQYF
TRBV25-1 CASSGSSYNSPLHF